What follows is one TCR beta chain and its context. The sample belongs to a study of OX40 agonist ivuxolimab in advanced cancers. Libraries were prepared by immunoSEQ multiplex PCR; TCRdb keeps only in-frame clonotypes and omits some of them. This table holds about 72,000 clones, roughly 89% found once. Germline V gene lookup returns CDR1 SNHLY and CDR2 FYNNEI. The CDR3 has 17 amino acids. V gave up 7 bases and J gave up 0 bases; unmatched junction bases: 6. The rearrangement uses TRBV2 and TRBJ2-6, with TRBD1 matching over 10 bases. This clonotype was sampled from an adult with an advanced solid tumor such as melanoma, head and neck, liver or kidney cancer. This specimen was CD4+ or CD8+ T cells sorted from blood, taken in a trial of the OX40 agonist ivuxolimab. The CDR3 sequence: CASKKGQGTSGANVLTF. CDR3 DNA sequence: TGTGCCAGCAAGAAGGGACAGGGGACCTCTGGGGCCAACGTCCTGACTTTC.